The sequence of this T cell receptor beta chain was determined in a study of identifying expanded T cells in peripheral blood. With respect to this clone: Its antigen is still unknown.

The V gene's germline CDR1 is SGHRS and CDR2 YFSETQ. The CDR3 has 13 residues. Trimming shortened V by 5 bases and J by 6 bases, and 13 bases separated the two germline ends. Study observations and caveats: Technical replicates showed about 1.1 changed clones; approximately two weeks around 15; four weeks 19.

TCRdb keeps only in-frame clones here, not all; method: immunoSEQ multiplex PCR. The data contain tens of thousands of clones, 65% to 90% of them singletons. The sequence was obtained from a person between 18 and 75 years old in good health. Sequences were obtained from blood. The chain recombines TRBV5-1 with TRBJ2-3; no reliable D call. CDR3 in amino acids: CASSFTFGDTQYF. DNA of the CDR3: TGCGCCAGCAGTTTTACCTTCGGGGATACGCAGTATTTT.